This entry lists 25 T cell receptor beta chains sequenced from one sample in a study of cytomegalovirus exposure and HLA in healthy donors (dated by TCRdb to 2016 to 2017). The library was produced with the immunoSEQ multiplex PCR assay. For the multiplex PCR, a mixture combining 60 forward primers for TCR Vbeta segments and 13 reverse primers for TCR Jbeta segments was used. Imported from immuneACCESS, the table was reduced by TCRdb to in-frame sequences with V and J called. These copies leave out some clones; in studies compared against another copy, an unresolved V gene accounts for under half, and the cause of the remainder is not known. This sample comprises some 91,000 clones, around 77% of them detected only once. The leading ten clones occupy roughly 3.2% of the sample. The sequenced material came from PBMCs. Every receptor here comes from a middle-aged man in good health and CMV-seronegative.

This clone appeared once. The J gene is TRBJ2-7, the V gene TRBV18; the match to TRBD2 covers 7 bases. Germline CDR1 and CDR2: KGHSH and LQKENI. V shed 3 bases, J shed 3 bases, and the junction held 2 bases outside the gene matches. The CDR3 loop spans 13 amino acids. This CDR3 is CASSPGGVYEQYF. As DNA, the CDR3 is TGTGCCAGCTCACCGGGAGGGGTCTACGAGCAGTACTTC.

The chain couples TRBV2 to TRBJ1-4, with TRBD1 matching 9 bases. The V gene's germline CDR1 is SNHLY and CDR2 FYNNEI. CDR3 length equals 13 residues. With 7 bases clipped from V and 10 bases from J, the junction kept 7 bases outside the gene matches. The chain's CDR3 is CASNWGQGGKLFF. DNA of the CDR3: TGTGCCAGCAATTGGGGACAGGGAGGAAAACTGTTTTTT.

The chain couples TRBV7-8 to TRBJ1-1; tentative D call: TRBD1 (6 bases). This CDR3 is built from 17 residues. V lost 1 base, J lost 1 base, and 16 bases lay in between. Germline V lookup: CDR1 SGHVS, CDR2 FQNEAQ. The CDR3 here is CASSLGGLLNPNTEAFF. In nucleotides, the CDR3 is TGTGCCAGCAGCTTAGGGGGGCTACTGAACCCGAACACTGAAGCTTTCTTT.

This clone was detected a few times. The CDR3 DNA follows: TGTGCCACCCCGGGGAGGGGCCCCTTCTACAATGAGCAGTTCTTC. Its protein product is CATPGRGPFYNEQFF. The rearrangement joins TRBV19 to TRBJ2-1; 7 positions agree with TRBD2. The CDR3 is made up of 15 amino acids. From germline, CDR1 is LNHDA and CDR2 SQIVND (reference sequence). Trimming at V came to 10 bases and at J to 3 bases, leaving 12 bases not matched to a gene.

The V gene is TRBV5-1, the J gene TRBJ2-7; TRBD2 matches at 9 bases. V lost 3 bases to trimming and J lost 4 bases; unmatched junction nucleotides: 8. Germline CDR1 reads SGHRS; CDR2 reads YFSETQ. The CDR3 has 15 residues. DNA of the CDR3: TGCGCCAGCAGCTCGGGGGGAGCGGGAGGATACGAGCAGTACTTC. It yields the protein CASSSGGAGGYEQYF.

The V call is TRBV28, the J call TRBJ2-7; D is unresolved. The V and J ends lost 9 bases and 3 bases respectively, with 6 bases between them. The CDR3 has 10 amino acids. The germline V gene encodes CDR1 MDHEN and CDR2 SYDVKM. DNA for the CDR3: TGTGCCAGAATCAACTACGAGCAGTACTTC. Translated: CARINYEQYF.

This chain connects TRBV29-1 to TRBJ2-3; 11 bases agree with TRBD2. The CDR3 has 13 residues. Germline CDR1 SQVTM, CDR2 ANQGSEA. With V trimmed by 0 bases and J by 12 bases, 5 bases remained unmatched. CDR3 sequence (DNA): TGCAGCGTTGAAGAGGTAGCGGGAGGGTTTCAGTATTTT. It translates to CSVEEVAGGFQYF.

The J gene is TRBJ1-2, the V gene TRBV10-3; 10 nucleotides match TRBD1. This CDR3 has 15 amino acids. Per germline, CDR1 ENHRY and CDR2 SYGVKD. After removal of 5 bases from V and 4 bases from J, the junction contained 7 bases not matched to a gene. CDR3 amino acids: CAISRRTGGVYGYTF. CDR3 nucleotides: TGTGCCATCAGTAGACGGACAGGGGGAGTCTATGGCTACACCTTC.

The rearrangement joins TRBV7-9 to TRBJ1-2; D is possibly TRBD1 (6 bases). Looked up from germline, CDR1 is SEHNR and CDR2 is FQNEAQ (reference sequence). There are 14 residues in the CDR3. Trimming removed 7 bases from V and 6 bases from J, with 18 bases in between. The CDR3 spells CASTPGGGANGYTF. The CDR3 region has the DNA TGTGCCAGCACCCCAGGAGGGGGGGCGAATGGCTACACCTTC.

This chain joins TRBV7-2 and TRBJ2-2; 10 positions match TRBD2. Germline V lookup: CDR1 SGHTA, CDR2 FQGNSA. The CDR3 runs to 15 residues. V was clipped by 4 bases and J by 1 base; unmatched bases: 0. The CDR3 reads CASSWTSGNTGELFF. The CDR3 coding sequence is TGTGCCAGCAGCTGGACTAGCGGGAACACCGGGGAGCTGTTTTTT.

The chain links TRBV28 to TRBJ1-2; TRBD1 agrees at 7 bases. The CDR3 spans 16 residues. V was clipped by 1 base and J by 2 bases; unmatched bases: 7. Germline V gene lookup returns CDR1 MDHEN and CDR2 SYDVKM. The CDR3 loop is CASSLSGTGANYGYTF. In DNA form, the CDR3 reads TGTGCCAGCAGTTTATCGGGCACAGGGGCGAACTATGGCTACACCTTC.

The V and J genes are TRBV28 and TRBJ2-5; 10 bases fit TRBD1. Germline V CDR1 and CDR2: MDHEN, SYDVKM. CDR3 size: 17 residues. V shed 2 bases, J shed 4 bases, and the junction held 10 bases outside the gene matches. The CDR3 region is CASSLMAGTGVAETQYF. The CDR3 DNA is TGTGCCAGCAGTTTAATGGCCGGGACAGGGGTTGCAGAGACCCAGTACTTC.

This clone was seen more than once but under ten times. The chain recombines TRBV28 with TRBJ2-5, with TRBD1 identical over 7 bases. This CDR3 is 15 amino acids long. V trimming: 1 base; J trimming: 2 bases; junction bases outside the gene matches: 4. Germline assignment: CDR1 MDHEN and CDR2 SYDVKM. As DNA, the CDR3 is TGTGCCAGCAGTTTATACAGGGGACGACAAGAGACCCAGTACTTC. This sequence encodes CASSLYRGRQETQYF.

This chain links TRBV11-1 with TRBJ2-5, with D perhaps matching TRBD2 (5 bases). The length of the CDR3 is 13 residues. Per germline, CDR1 SGHAT and CDR2 FQDESV (reference sequence). V was trimmed by 8 bases and J by 4 bases, leaving 14 bases between them. The CDR3 DNA sequence: TGTGCCAGCTCCTTCGGGAATCGAGAGACCCAGTACTTC. Protein product: CASSFGNRETQYF.

This clone turned up a few times. The chain is built from TRBV10-3 and TRBJ1-3, with TRBD1 as a possible D gene (6 bases). Germline CDR1 reads ENHRY; CDR2 reads SYGVKD. The CDR3 length is 13 residues. Trimming removed 6 bases from V and 0 bases from J, with 6 bases in between. The DNA of the CDR3 is TGTGCCATCAGGGACAGCTCTGGAAACACCATATATTTT. Translated: CAIRDSSGNTIYF.

The chain couples TRBV28 to TRBJ1-6; perhaps TRBD1 as D (5 bases). Germline V lookup: CDR1 MDHEN, CDR2 SYDVKM. The V end was cut by 2 bases, the J end by 7 bases, with 15 bases between. This CDR3 is 16 amino acids long. CDR3: CASSLGVAGVNSPLHF. The CDR3 region has the DNA TGTGCCAGCAGTTTAGGAGTGGCGGGGGTGAATTCACCCCTCCACTTT. Looking up the rest from reference TRBV28 and TRBJ1-6 gives the full variable domain: DVKVTQSSRYLVKRTGEKVFLECVQDMDHENMFWYRQDPGLGLRLIYFSYDVKMKEKGDIPEGYSVSREKKERFSLILESASTNQTSMYLCASSLGVAGVNSPLHFGNGTRLTVT.

The chain uses TRBV19 and TRBJ2-7; 8 bases align to TRBD2. The germline V gene encodes CDR1 LNHDA and CDR2 SQIVND (reference sequence). The CDR3 spans 14 residues. V lost 4 bases and J lost 2; bases outside the gene matches: 4. The CDR3 sequence: CASSRREATYEQYF. The CDR3, as DNA: TGTGCCAGTAGTAGGCGGGAGGCGACCTACGAGCAGTACTTC. Supplemented by reference TRBV19 and TRBJ2-7, the full variable domain reads DGGITQSPKYLFRKEGQNVTLSCEQNLNHDAMYWYRQDPGQGLRLIYYSQIVNDFQKGDIAEGYSVSREKKESFPLTVTSAQKNPTAFYLCASSRREATYEQYFGPGTRLTVT.

V and J are TRBV4-1 and TRBJ2-3; 15 nucleotides match TRBD2. The V gene's germline CDR1 is MGHRA and CDR2 YSYEKL. The ends lost 0 bases at V and 1 base at J; junction bases unmatched: 8. The CDR3 extends over 20 amino acids. DNA for the CDR3: TGCGCCAGCAGCCAAGATCGAGGGACTAGCGGGGGGCGGGGCACAGATACGCAGTATTTT. Amino acids: CASSQDRGTSGGRGTDTQYF.

The chain joins TRBV28 to TRBJ1-1; possibly TRBD1 for D (5 bases). Germline assignment: CDR1 MDHEN and CDR2 SYDVKM. The length of the CDR3 is 12 residues. V shed 10 bases and J shed 4 bases, with 13 bases lying between them. CDR3 in amino acids: CATTSGGTEAFF. CDR3 DNA sequence: TGTGCCACAACCTCGGGGGGCACTGAAGCTTTCTTT.

The genes are TRBV23-1 and TRBJ2-1; D remains ambiguous. TRBV23-1 is an ORF, and what it does is uncertain. The CDR3 has 15 amino acids. V lost 0 bases and J lost 7, with 13 bases in between. The chain's CDR3 is CASSQSTQCVNEQFF. CDR3 sequence (DNA): TGCGCCAGCAGTCAATCGACACAGTGCGTTAATGAGCAGTTCTTC.

The chain carries TRBV5-4 and TRBJ2-1; 9 nucleotides match TRBD1. Germline loops: CDR1 SGHNT, CDR2 YYREEE (reference sequence). The CDR3 contains 15 residues. V trimming: 5 bases; J trimming: 2 bases; junction bases outside the gene matches: 5. CDR3 amino acids: CASSATGGAYNEQFF. The CDR3 region has the DNA TGTGCCAGCAGTGCTACAGGGGGCGCCTACAATGAGCAGTTCTTC.

The V and J genes are TRBV9 and TRBJ2-3; TRBD2 matches at 7 bases. The ends lost 3 bases at V and 2 bases at J; junction bases unmatched: 6. Germline assignment: CDR1 SGDLS and CDR2 YYNGEE. This CDR3 has 15 amino acids. Written as DNA, the CDR3 is TGTGCCAGCAGCGCGAGCGGGGATAACACAGATACGCAGTATTTT. Its translation is CASSASGDNTDTQYF.

The count of this clone is one. This chain joins TRBV15 and TRBJ1-1; D is unresolved. Germline CDR1 LNHNV, CDR2 YYDKDF (reference sequence). This CDR3 spans 17 amino acids. Trimming removed 5 bases from V and 5 bases from J, with 24 bases in between. In DNA form, the CDR3 reads TGTGCCACCAGCCCTAGCATTCTGGTAGCAGGTCGGACTGAAGCTTTCTTT. Translated: CATSPSILVAGRTEAFF.

The DNA of the CDR3 is TGCGCCAGCAAAATAACAGGGGGCTACACCGGGGAGCTGTTTTTT. It encodes CASKITGGYTGELFF. The gene calls are TRBV5-1 and TRBJ2-2; 9 bases map to TRBD1. The CDR3 sequence is 15 residues long. CDR1 is SGHRS and CDR2 is YFSETQ in the germline V gene. V shed 6 bases and J 3 bases; nucleotides not matched to a gene: 6.

The chain uses TRBV2 and TRBJ2-2, with 7 nucleotides matching TRBD1. The CDR3 covers 13 residues. In germline, CDR1 is SNHLY, CDR2 FYNNEI. The junction had 2 bases not matched to a gene; V was cut back by 5 bases and J by 5 bases. The DNA for the CDR3 is TGTGCCAGCAGTTACAGGGGAACCGGGGAGCTGTTTTTT. It translates to CASSYRGTGELFF.